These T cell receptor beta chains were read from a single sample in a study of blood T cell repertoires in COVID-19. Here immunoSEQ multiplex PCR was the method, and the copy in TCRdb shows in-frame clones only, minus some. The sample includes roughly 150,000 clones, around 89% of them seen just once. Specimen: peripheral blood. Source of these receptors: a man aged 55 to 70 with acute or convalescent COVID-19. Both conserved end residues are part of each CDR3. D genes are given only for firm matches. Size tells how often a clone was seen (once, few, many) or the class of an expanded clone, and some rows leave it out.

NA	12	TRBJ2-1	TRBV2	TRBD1	CSGQGSYNEQFF	TGTTCAGGACAGGGGTCCTACAATGAGCAGTTCTTC
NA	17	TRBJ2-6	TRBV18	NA	CASSPRSPSSGANVLTF	TGTGCCAGCTCACCACGATCTCCCAGCTCTGGGGCCAACGTCCTGACTTTC
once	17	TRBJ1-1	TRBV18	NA	CASSPRSLSTDHTEAFF	TGTGCCAGCTCACCAAGGAGTTTATCGACAGACCACACTGAAGCTTTCTTT
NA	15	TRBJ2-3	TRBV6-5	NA	CASRLGQSGTDTQYF	TGTGCCAGCAGGCTCGGACAGTCGGGCACAGATACGCAGTATTTT
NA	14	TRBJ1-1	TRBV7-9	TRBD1	CASIQGGAGTEAFF	TGTGCCAGCATCCAAGGGGGCGCGGGGACTGAAGCTTTCTTT
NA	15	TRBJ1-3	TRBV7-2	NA	CASSLQITSGNTIYF	TGTGCCAGCAGCTTACAGATAACCTCTGGAAACACCATATATTTT
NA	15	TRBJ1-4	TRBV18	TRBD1	CASLRQGVTNEKLFF	TGTGCCAGCCTTCGACAGGGTGTAACTAATGAAAAACTGTTTTTT
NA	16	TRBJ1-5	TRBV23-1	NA	CASSLLGAHYNQPQHF	TGCGCCAGCAGTCTATTGGGGGCGCATTACAATCAGCCCCAGCATTTT
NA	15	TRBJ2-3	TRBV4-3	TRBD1	CASSQRTGGTDTQYF	TGCGCCAGCAGCCAGAGGACAGGGGGCACAGATACGCAGTATTTT
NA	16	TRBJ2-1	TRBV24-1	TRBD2	CATSEAGGNFYNEQFF	TGTGCCACCAGTGAGGCGGGGGGGAACTTCTACAATGAGCAGTTCTTC
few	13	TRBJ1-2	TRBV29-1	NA	CSVEVPGQYGYTF	TGCAGCGTTGAGGTCCCAGGACAGTATGGCTACACCTTC
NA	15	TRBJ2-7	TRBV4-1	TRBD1	CASSQEPGQGIEQYF	TGCGCCAGCAGCCAAGAACCAGGACAGGGTATCGAGCAGTACTTC
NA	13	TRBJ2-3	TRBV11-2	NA	CASSLNVADTQYF	TGTGCCAGCAGCTTAAATGTTGCGGATACGCAGTATTTT
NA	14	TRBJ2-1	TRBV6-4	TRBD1	CASSNRGTNNEQFF	TGTGCCAGCAGTAACAGGGGGACGAACAATGAGCAGTTCTTC
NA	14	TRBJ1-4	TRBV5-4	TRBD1	CASSLDRGQEKLFF	TGTGCCAGCAGCCTCGACAGGGGGCAGGAAAAACTGTTTTTT
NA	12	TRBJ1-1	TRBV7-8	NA	CASSHSGTEAFF	TGTGCCAGCAGCCACAGCGGGACTGAAGCTTTCTTT
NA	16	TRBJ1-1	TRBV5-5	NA	CASSNQATGRNTEAFF	TGTGCCAGCAGCAATCAGGCGACGGGAAGGAACACTGAAGCTTTCTTT
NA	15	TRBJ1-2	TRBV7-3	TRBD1	CASSLYPEGASGYTF	TGTGCCAGCAGCTTATACCCCGAGGGGGCGTCGGGCTACACCTTC
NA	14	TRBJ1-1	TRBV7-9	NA	CASSWGEVDTEAFF	TGTGCCAGCAGCTGGGGGGAGGTGGACACTGAAGCTTTCTTT
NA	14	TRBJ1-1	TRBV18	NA	CASFLPPGNTEAFF	TGTGCCAGCTTCCTTCCTCCGGGGAACACTGAAGCTTTCTTT
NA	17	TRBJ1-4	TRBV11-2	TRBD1	CASSARQGRATNEKLFF	TGTGCCAGCAGCGCCCGACAGGGTAGGGCAACTAATGAAAAACTGTTTTTT
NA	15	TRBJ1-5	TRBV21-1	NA	CASSPDRVRNQPQHF	TGTGCCAGCAGCCCGGACAGGGTGAGAAATCAGCCCCAGCATTTT
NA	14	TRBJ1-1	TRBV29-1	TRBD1	CSVEPGQGPTEAFF	TGCAGCGTTGAGCCGGGACAGGGACCCACTGAAGCTTTCTTT
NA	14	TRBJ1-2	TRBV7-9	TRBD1	CASSLFAGGYGYTF	TGTGCCAGCAGCTTATTTGCAGGGGGGTATGGCTACACCTTC
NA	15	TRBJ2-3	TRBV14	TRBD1	CASSQFRGQTDTQYF	TGTGCCAGCAGCCAATTTAGGGGGCAAACAGATACGCAGTATTTT
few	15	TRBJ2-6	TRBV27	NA	CASSKQGAGANVLTF	TGTGCCAGCAGTAAACAGGGTGCTGGGGCCAACGTCCTGACTTTC
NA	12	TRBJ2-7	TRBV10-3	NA	CAISGGPDEQYF	TGTGCCATCAGTGGGGGGCCCGACGAGCAGTACTTC
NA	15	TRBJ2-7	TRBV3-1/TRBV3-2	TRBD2	CASSPWGSGAYEQYF	TGTGCCAGCAGCCCCTGGGGTAGCGGGGCCTACGAGCAGTACTTC
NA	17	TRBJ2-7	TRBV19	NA	CASSIDRTANGPYEQYF	TGTGCCAGTAGTATAGATCGAACCGCAAATGGCCCCTACGAGCAGTACTTC
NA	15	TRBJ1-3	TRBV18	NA	CASSPEERSGNTIYF	TGTGCCAGCTCACCGGAGGAGCGGTCTGGAAACACCATATATTTT
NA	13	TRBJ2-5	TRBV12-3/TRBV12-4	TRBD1	CASSPQGKETQYF	TGTGCCAGCAGTCCACAGGGGAAAGAGACCCAGTACTTC
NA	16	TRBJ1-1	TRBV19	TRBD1	CASRTGTGRANTEAFF	TGTGCCAGTAGAACCGGGACAGGGAGGGCTAACACTGAAGCTTTCTTT
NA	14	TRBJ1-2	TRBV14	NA	CASSQDAVTYGYTF	TGTGCCAGCAGCCAAGATGCGGTCACCTATGGCTACACCTTC
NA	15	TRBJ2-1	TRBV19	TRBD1	CASRNRGPSYNEQFF	TGTGCCAGTAGAAACAGGGGCCCCTCGTACAATGAGCAGTTCTTC
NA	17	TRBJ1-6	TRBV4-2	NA	CASSQEVGEGYNSPLHF	TGTGCCAGCAGCCAAGAAGTGGGGGAGGGATATAATTCACCCCTCCACTTT
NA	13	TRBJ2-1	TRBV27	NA	CASSLFAVNEQFF	TGTGCCAGCAGTTTATTTGCGGTTAATGAGCAGTTCTTC
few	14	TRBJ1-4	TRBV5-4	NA	CASSYRAGNEKLFF	TGTGCCAGCAGCTATCGGGCAGGGAATGAAAAACTGTTTTTT
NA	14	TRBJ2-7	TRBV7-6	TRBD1	CASSLTGGGLEQYF	TGTGCCAGCAGCTTGACAGGGGGCGGACTCGAGCAGTACTTC
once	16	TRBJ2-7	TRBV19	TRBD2	CASSLRAGVSSYEQYF	TGTGCCAGTAGTCTAAGAGCGGGGGTGAGCTCCTACGAGCAGTACTTC
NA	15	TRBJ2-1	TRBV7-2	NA	CASSFTDREYNEQFF	TGTGCCAGCAGCTTCACGGACCGGGAGTACAATGAGCAGTTCTTC